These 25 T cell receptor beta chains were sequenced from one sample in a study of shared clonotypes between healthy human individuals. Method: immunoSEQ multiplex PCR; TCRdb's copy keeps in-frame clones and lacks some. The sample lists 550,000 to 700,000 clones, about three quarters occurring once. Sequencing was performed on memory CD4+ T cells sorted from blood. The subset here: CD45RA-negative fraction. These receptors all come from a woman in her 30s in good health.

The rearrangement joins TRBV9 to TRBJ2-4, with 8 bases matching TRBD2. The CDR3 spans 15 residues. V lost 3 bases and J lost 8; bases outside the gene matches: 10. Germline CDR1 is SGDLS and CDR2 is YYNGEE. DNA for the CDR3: TGTGCCAGCAGCGGGACTAGCACACGAGGTGACATTCAGTACTTC. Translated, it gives CASSGTSTRGDIQYF. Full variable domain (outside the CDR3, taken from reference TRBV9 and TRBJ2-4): DSGVTQTPKHLITATGQRVTLRCSPRSGDLSVYWYQQSLDQGLQFLIQYYNGEERAKGNILERFSAQQFPDLHSELNLSSLELGDSALYFCASSGTSTRGDIQYFGAGTRLSVL.

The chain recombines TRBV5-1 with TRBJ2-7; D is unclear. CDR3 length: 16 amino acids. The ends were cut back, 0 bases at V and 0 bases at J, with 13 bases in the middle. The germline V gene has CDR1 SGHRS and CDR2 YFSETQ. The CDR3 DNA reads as TGCGCCAGCAGCTTGGGTGTGGGTTCAAGCTCCTACGAGCAGTACTTC. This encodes CASSLGVGSSSYEQYF.

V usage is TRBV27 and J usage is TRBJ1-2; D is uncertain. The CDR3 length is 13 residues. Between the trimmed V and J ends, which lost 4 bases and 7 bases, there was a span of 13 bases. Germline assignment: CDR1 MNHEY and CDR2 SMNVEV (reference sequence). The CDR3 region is CASSWDPLSGYTF. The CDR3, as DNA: TGTGCCAGCAGTTGGGATCCCTTGAGTGGCTACACCTTC.

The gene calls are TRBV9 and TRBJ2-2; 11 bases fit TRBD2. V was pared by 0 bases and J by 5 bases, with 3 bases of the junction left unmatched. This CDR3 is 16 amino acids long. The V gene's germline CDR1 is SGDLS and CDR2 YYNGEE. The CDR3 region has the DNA TGTGCCAGCAGCGTAGGACTAGCGGGGACAACCGGGGAGCTGTTTTTT. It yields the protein CASSVGLAGTTGELFF. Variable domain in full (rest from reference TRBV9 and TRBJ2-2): DSGVTQTPKHLITATGQRVTLRCSPRSGDLSVYWYQQSLDQGLQFLIQYYNGEERAKGNILERFSAQQFPDLHSELNLSSLELGDSALYFCASSVGLAGTTGELFFGEGSRLTVL.

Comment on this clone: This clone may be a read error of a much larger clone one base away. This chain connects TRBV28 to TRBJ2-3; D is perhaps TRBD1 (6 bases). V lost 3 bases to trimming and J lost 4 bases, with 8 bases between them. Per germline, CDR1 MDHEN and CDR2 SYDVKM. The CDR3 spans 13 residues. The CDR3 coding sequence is TGTGCCAGCAGTTTCAGGGGATCAGATACGCAGTATTTT. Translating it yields CASSFRGSDTQYF.

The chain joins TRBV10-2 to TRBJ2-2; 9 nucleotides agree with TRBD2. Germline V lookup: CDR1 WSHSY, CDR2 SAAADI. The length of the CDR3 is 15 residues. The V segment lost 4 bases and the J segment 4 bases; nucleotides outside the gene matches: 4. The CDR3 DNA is TGCGCCAGCAGTGCCCTAGCGGGATCCACCGGGGAGCTGTTTTTT. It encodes CASSALAGSTGELFF.

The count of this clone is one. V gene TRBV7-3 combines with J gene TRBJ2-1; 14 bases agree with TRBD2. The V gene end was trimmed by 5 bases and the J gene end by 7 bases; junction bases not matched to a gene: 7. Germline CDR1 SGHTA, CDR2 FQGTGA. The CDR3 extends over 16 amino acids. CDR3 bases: TGTGCCAGCAGCCCCACGGGACTAGCGGGAGTTAATGAGCAGTTCTTC. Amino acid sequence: CASSPTGLAGVNEQFF.

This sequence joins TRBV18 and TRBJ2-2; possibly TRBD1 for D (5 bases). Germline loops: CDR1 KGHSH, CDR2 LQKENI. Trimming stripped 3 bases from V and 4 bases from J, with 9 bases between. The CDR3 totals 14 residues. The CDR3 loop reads CASSPQGSTGELFF. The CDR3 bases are TGTGCCAGCTCACCTCAGGGAAGCACCGGGGAGCTGTTTTTT.

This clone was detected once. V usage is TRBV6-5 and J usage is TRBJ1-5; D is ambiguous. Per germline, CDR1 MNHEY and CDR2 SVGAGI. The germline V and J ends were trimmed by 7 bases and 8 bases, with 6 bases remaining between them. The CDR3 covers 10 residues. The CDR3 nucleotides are TGTGCCAGCACACACGAGCCCCAGCATTTT. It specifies CASTHEPQHF.

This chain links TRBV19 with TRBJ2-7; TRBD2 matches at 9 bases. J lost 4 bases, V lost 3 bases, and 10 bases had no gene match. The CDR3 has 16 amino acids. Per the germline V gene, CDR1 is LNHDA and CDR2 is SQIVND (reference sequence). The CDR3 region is CASSISGLAKTYEQYF. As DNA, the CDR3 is TGTGCCAGTAGTATCTCAGGACTAGCGAAAACTTACGAGCAGTACTTC.

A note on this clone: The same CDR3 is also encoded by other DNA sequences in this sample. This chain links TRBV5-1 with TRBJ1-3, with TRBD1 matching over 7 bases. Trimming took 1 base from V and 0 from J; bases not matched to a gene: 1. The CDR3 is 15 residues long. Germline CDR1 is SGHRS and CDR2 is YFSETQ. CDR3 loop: CASSLTGDSGNTIYF. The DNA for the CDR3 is TGCGCCAGCAGCTTGACAGGGGACTCTGGAAACACCATATATTTT.

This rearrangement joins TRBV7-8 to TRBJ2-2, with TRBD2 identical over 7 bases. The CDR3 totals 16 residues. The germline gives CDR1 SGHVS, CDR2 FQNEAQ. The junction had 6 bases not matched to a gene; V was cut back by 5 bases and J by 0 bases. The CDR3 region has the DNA TGTGCCAGCAGCCCAGTGGGGGGGACGAACACCGGGGAGCTGTTTTTT. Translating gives CASSPVGGTNTGELFF.

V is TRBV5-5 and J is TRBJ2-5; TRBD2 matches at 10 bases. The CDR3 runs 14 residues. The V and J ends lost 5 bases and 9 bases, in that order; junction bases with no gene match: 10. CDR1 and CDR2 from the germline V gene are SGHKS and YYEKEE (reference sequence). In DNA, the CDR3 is TGTGCCAGCAGTCATTCTAGCGGGAGTTCTCCCCAGTACTTC. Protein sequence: CASSHSSGSSPQYF. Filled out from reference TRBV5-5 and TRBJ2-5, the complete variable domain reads DAGVTQSPTHLIKTRGQQVTLRCSPISGHKSVSWYQQVLGQGPQFIFQYYEKEERGRGNFPDRFSARQFPNYSSELNVNALLLGDSALYLCASSHSSGSSPQYFGPGTRLLVL.

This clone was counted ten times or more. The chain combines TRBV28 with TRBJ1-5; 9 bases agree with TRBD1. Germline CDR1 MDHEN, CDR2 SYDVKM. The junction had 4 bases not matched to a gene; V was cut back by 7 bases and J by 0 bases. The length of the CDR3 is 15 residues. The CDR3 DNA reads TGTGCCAGCAAGAAACAGGGGGCTAGCAATCAGCCCCAGCATTTT. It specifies CASKKQGASNQPQHF.

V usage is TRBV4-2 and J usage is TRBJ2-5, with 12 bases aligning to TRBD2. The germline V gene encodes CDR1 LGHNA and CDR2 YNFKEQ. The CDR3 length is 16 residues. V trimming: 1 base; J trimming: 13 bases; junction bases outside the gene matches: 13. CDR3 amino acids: CASSQVVLAGGTVMYF. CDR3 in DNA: TGTGCCAGCAGCCAAGTCGTTCTAGCGGGAGGGACCGTCATGTACTTC.

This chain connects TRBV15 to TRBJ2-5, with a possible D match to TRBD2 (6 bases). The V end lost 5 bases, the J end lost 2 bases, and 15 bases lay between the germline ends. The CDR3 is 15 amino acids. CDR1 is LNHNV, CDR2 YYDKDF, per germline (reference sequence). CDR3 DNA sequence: TGTGCCACCAGCCGACCAGGTAGCGGACAAGAGACCCAGTACTTC. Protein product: CATSRPGSGQETQYF. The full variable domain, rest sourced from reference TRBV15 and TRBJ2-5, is DAMVIQNPRYQVTQFGKPVTLSCSQTLNHNVMYWYQQKSSQAPKLLFHYYDKDFNNEADTPDNFQSRRPNTSFCFLDIRSPGLGDTAMYLCATSRPGSGQETQYFGPGTRLLVL.

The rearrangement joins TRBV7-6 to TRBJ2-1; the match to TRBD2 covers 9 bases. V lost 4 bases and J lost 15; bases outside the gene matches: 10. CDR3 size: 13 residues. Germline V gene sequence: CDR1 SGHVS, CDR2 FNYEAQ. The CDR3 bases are TGTGCCAGCAGCTCCCAAACGGGGACTAGCCTGTTCTTC. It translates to CASSSQTGTSLFF.

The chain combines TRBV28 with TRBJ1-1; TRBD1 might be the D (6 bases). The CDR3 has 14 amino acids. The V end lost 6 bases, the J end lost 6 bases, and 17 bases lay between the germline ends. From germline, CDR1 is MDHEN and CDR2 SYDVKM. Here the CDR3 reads CASRQTGARAEAFF. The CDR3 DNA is TGTGCCAGCAGACAGACGGGGGCTAGGGCTGAAGCTTTCTTT.

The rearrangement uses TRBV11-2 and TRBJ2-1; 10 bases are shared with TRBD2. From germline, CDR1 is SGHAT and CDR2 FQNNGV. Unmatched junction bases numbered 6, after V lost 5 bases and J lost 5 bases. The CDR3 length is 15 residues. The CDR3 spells CASSPGLAAHNEQFF. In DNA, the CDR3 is TGTGCCAGCAGCCCCGGACTAGCGGCCCACAATGAGCAGTTCTTC.

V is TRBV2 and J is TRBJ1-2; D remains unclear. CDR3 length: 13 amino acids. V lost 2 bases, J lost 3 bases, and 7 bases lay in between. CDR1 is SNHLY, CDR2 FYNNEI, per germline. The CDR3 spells CASSETVYYGYTF. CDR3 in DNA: TGTGCCAGCAGTGAAACGGTTTACTATGGCTACACCTTC.

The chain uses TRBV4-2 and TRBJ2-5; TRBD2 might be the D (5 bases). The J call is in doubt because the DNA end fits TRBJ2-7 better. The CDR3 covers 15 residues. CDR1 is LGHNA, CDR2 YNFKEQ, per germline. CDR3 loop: CASSQDRDDLYEQYF. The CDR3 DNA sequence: TGTGCCAGCAGCCAAGACCGGGATGACCTCTACGAGCAGTACTTC.

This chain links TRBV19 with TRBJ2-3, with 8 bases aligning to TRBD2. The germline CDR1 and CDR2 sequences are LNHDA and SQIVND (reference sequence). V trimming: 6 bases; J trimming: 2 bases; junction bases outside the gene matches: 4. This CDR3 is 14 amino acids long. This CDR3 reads CASRASGYTDTQYF. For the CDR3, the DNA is TGTGCCAGTAGGGCTAGCGGGTACACAGATACGCAGTATTTT.

CDR3: CSTRTSSYNEQFF. The CDR3 coding sequence is TGCAGCACGCGGACTAGTTCCTACAATGAGCAGTTCTTC. The chain employs TRBV29-1 and TRBJ2-1, with 7 bases identical to TRBD2. There are 13 residues in the CDR3. V lost 8 bases, J lost 1 base, and 5 bases stayed unmatched. Germline CDR1 SQVTM, CDR2 ANQGSEA.

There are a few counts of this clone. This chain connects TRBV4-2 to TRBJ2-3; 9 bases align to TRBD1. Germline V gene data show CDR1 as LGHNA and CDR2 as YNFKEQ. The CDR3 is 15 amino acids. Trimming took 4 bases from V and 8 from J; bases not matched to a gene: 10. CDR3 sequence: CASSPGASTGGTQYF. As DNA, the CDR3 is TGTGCCAGCAGCCCCGGAGCCTCGACAGGGGGTACGCAGTATTTT.

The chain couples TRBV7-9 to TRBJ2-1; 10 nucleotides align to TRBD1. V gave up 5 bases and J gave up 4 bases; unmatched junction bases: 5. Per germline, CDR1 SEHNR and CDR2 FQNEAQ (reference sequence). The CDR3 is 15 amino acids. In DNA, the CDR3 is TGTGCCAGCAGCCCCGGGACAGGGGCTTACAATGAGCAGTTCTTC. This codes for CASSPGTGAYNEQFF.